This is a list of T cell receptor beta chains from one sample in a study of T cell repertoires in cytomegalovirus infection. TCRdb processed the reads anew with MiXCR; each CDR3 protein has one entry. The table lists about 360,000 distinct CDR3 sequences, around a sixth of them singletons. The sequencing input was PBMCs. Every receptor here comes from a human donor in good health (CMV status not recorded). Some clones in this sample may be carry-over from other donors' samples. The CDR3 runs from the conserved cysteine through the conserved F or W. A D gene is named only where the DNA matches it firmly. Some rows mark clone size as missing; the rest say once, few, many or name a class of expanded clone.

d_call: -; clone_size: many; v_call: TRBV25-1; j_call: TRBJ1-5; cdr3_length: 14; cdr3_nt: TGTGCCAGCAGTGAAGGATCGGGGGATCAGCCCCAGCATTTT; cdr3_aa: CASSEGSGDQPQHF
d_call: TRBD1; clone_size: few; v_call: TRBV11-2; j_call: TRBJ2-5; cdr3_length: 16; cdr3_nt: TGTGCCAGCAGCTTTCTCGACAGGGGAGATAGTGAGACCCAGTACTTC; cdr3_aa: CASSFLDRGDSETQYF
d_call: TRBD1; clone_size: many; v_call: TRBV10-3; j_call: TRBJ2-7; cdr3_length: 15; cdr3_nt: TGTGCCATCGGGGGCTACAGGGGACGTCCGTACGAGCAGTACTTC; cdr3_aa: CAIGGYRGRPYEQYF
d_call: -; clone_size: many; v_call: TRBV6-1; j_call: TRBJ2-5; cdr3_length: 15; cdr3_nt: TGTGCCAGCTCACCCGCGGGAGGGACAGGAGAGACCCAGTACTTC; cdr3_aa: CASSPAGGTGETQYF
d_call: TRBD1; clone_size: -; v_call: TRBV7-2; j_call: TRBJ2-5; cdr3_length: 14; cdr3_nt: TGTGCCAGCAGCTTAAGGGGGCGGGAAGAGACCCAGTACTTC; cdr3_aa: CASSLRGREETQYF
d_call: -; clone_size: many; v_call: TRBV7-2; j_call: TRBJ2-1; cdr3_length: 12; cdr3_nt: TGTGCCAGCAGCTTTCCTGCGGGTGAGCAGTTCTTC; cdr3_aa: CASSFPAGEQFF
d_call: TRBD1; clone_size: few; v_call: TRBV10-3; j_call: TRBJ1-1; cdr3_length: 14; cdr3_nt: TGTGCCATCACCGAGGGACAGTCGGACACTGAAGCTTTCTTT; cdr3_aa: CAITEGQSDTEAFF
d_call: TRBD1; clone_size: few; v_call: TRBV20-1; j_call: TRBJ2-5; cdr3_length: 13; cdr3_nt: TGCAGTGCTTCCAGGGGGTACCAAGAGACCCAGTACTTC; cdr3_aa: CSASRGYQETQYF
d_call: -; clone_size: -; v_call: TRBV6-1; j_call: TRBJ1-2; cdr3_length: 14; cdr3_nt: TGTGCCAGCAGTGGGGAACAGGGACCCTATGGCTACACCTTC; cdr3_aa: CASSGEQGPYGYTF
d_call: -; clone_size: -; v_call: TRBV19; j_call: TRBJ1-1; cdr3_length: 12; cdr3_nt: TGTGCCAGTACCCGAGTCGGCGGTGAAGCTTTCTTT; cdr3_aa: CASTRVGGEAFF
d_call: -; clone_size: few; v_call: TRBV20-1; j_call: TRBJ2-2; cdr3_length: 14; cdr3_nt: TGCAGTGCTAGAGTTTTTCAGACCTCCGGGGAGCTGTTTTTT; cdr3_aa: CSARVFQTSGELFF
d_call: -; clone_size: few; v_call: TRBV7-2; j_call: TRBJ1-2; cdr3_length: 15; cdr3_nt: TGTGCCAGCAGCGCCAAGTGGGGGAATAACTATGGCTACACCTTC; cdr3_aa: CASSAKWGNNYGYTF
d_call: TRBD1; clone_size: few; v_call: TRBV19; j_call: TRBJ1-5; cdr3_length: 17; cdr3_nt: TGTGCCAGTAGTGTGGGACAGGGGACGTATAGCAATCAGCCCCAGCATTTT; cdr3_aa: CASSVGQGTYSNQPQHF
d_call: TRBD1; clone_size: many; v_call: TRBV7-2; j_call: TRBJ2-7; cdr3_length: 14; cdr3_nt: TGTGCCAGCAGCCGACGGACAGGATACTACGAGCAGTACTTC; cdr3_aa: CASSRRTGYYEQYF
d_call: -; clone_size: few; v_call: TRBV18; j_call: TRBJ1-5; cdr3_length: 12; cdr3_nt: TGTGCCAGCTCACCAATCAATCAGCCCCAGCATTTT; cdr3_aa: CASSPINQPQHF
d_call: TRBD1; clone_size: few; v_call: TRBV7-9; j_call: TRBJ1-4; cdr3_length: 12; cdr3_nt: TGTGCCAGCAGCTCCGGACAGGGTAAACTGTTTTTT; cdr3_aa: CASSSGQGKLFF
d_call: -; clone_size: many; v_call: TRBV4-1; j_call: TRBJ2-7; cdr3_length: 11; cdr3_nt: TGCGCCAGCAGCCGAGGCGGGGAGCAGTACTTC; cdr3_aa: CASSRGGEQYF
d_call: TRBD1; clone_size: -; v_call: TRBV28; j_call: TRBJ1-2; cdr3_length: 13; cdr3_nt: TGTGCCAGCAGCTTCACAGGGGTGGGCGGCTACACCTTC; cdr3_aa: CASSFTGVGGYTF
d_call: -; clone_size: -; v_call: TRBV29-1; j_call: TRBJ2-1; cdr3_length: 16; cdr3_nt: TGCAGCGCGGAGGGCCCGGGGAGTGAGGGCTACAATGAGCAGTTCTTC; cdr3_aa: CSAEGPGSEGYNEQFF
d_call: TRBD2; clone_size: many; v_call: TRBV7-9; j_call: TRBJ2-5; cdr3_length: 14; cdr3_nt: TGTGCCAGCAGCGTATCCATAGCGGGCGAGACCCAGTACTTC; cdr3_aa: CASSVSIAGETQYF
d_call: -; clone_size: many; v_call: TRBV12-3/TRBV12-4; j_call: TRBJ1-5; cdr3_length: 13; cdr3_nt: TGTGCCAGCAGTCCTGGACCTGATCAGCCCCAGCATTTT; cdr3_aa: CASSPGPDQPQHF
d_call: -; clone_size: many; v_call: TRBV7-2; j_call: TRBJ2-4; cdr3_length: 12; cdr3_nt: TGTGCCAGCAGCCCCCCCGGTCTCCTTCAGTACTTC; cdr3_aa: CASSPPGLLQYF
d_call: -; clone_size: many; v_call: TRBV12-3/TRBV12-4; j_call: TRBJ2-3; cdr3_length: 14; cdr3_nt: TGTGCCAGCAGCCCGGCGGGGACCACAGATACGCAGTATTTT; cdr3_aa: CASSPAGTTDTQYF
d_call: -; clone_size: many; v_call: TRBV28; j_call: TRBJ2-1; cdr3_length: 12; cdr3_nt: TGTGCCAGTCTGACAGGCTACAATGAGCAGTTCTTC; cdr3_aa: CASLTGYNEQFF
d_call: -; clone_size: -; v_call: TRBV4-1; j_call: TRBJ2-1; cdr3_length: 16; cdr3_nt: TGCGCCAGCAGCCAATTGGTGGACCCTAGTTATAATGAGCAGTTCTTC; cdr3_aa: CASSQLVDPSYNEQFF
d_call: -; clone_size: many; v_call: TRBV6-2/TRBV6-3; j_call: TRBJ2-2; cdr3_length: 16; cdr3_nt: TGTGCCAGCAGTTATGGATTGGAAAGGGACACCGGGGAGCTGTTTTTT; cdr3_aa: CASSYGLERDTGELFF
d_call: -; clone_size: few; v_call: TRBV19; j_call: TRBJ1-6; cdr3_length: 18; cdr3_nt: TGTGCCAGTACGCCATTTTCAACAGCCTCTCTTCGGAATTCACCCCTCCACTTT; cdr3_aa: CASTPFSTASLRNSPLHF
d_call: -; clone_size: few; v_call: TRBV20-1; j_call: TRBJ2-5; cdr3_length: 15; cdr3_nt: TGCAGTGCTAGCCCCCTCCTAGGGCCGAAAGAGACCCAGTACTTC; cdr3_aa: CSASPLLGPKETQYF
d_call: TRBD1; clone_size: -; v_call: TRBV18; j_call: TRBJ2-5; cdr3_length: 15; cdr3_nt: TGTGCCAGCTCACCGCCGGACAGGACCCAAGAGACCCAGTACTTC; cdr3_aa: CASSPPDRTQETQYF
d_call: TRBD1; clone_size: -; v_call: TRBV19; j_call: TRBJ2-1; cdr3_length: 14; cdr3_nt: TGTGCCAGCAGGGACAGGGGCCTTTCTAGTGAGCAGTTCTTC; cdr3_aa: CASRDRGLSSEQFF
d_call: -; clone_size: few; v_call: TRBV10-3; j_call: TRBJ2-7; cdr3_length: 13; cdr3_nt: TGTGCCATCAGTGACCCCTCTTCCTACGAGCAGTACTTC; cdr3_aa: CAISDPSSYEQYF
d_call: TRBD1; clone_size: many; v_call: TRBV7-8; j_call: TRBJ1-1; cdr3_length: 14; cdr3_nt: TGTGCCAGCAGCTCAGGACAGGGGCCGGCTGAAGCTTTCTTT; cdr3_aa: CASSSGQGPAEAFF